The 22 T cell receptor beta chains below all came from one sample that was sequenced in a study of T cell responses to AZD1222 COVID-19 vaccine. Produced via immunoSEQ multiplex PCR; TCRdb's table is partial and in-frame only. The table records 90,000 to 120,000 clones, just over 85% of them present only once. The sample was peripheral blood, taken on day 0 of AZD1222 vaccination. The source of these receptors is an adult in good health.

V is TRBV11-3 and J is TRBJ2-2; 12 bases are shared with TRBD2. The junction had 7 bases not matched to a gene; V was cut back by 5 bases and J by 6 bases. The CDR3 runs to 16 residues. In germline, CDR1 is SGHNT, CDR2 YENEEA. CDR3: CASSPLAGGLAGELFF. The CDR3 DNA is TGTGCCAGCAGCCCCCTAGCGGGGGGGCTAGCCGGGGAGCTGTTTTTT.

The gene calls are TRBV11-3 and TRBJ2-1; a weak D match, TRBD1 (6 bases). V shed 3 bases and J shed 0 bases, with 6 bases lying between them. Germline CDR1 SGHNT, CDR2 YENEEA. There are 14 residues in the CDR3. CDR3 loop: CASSLDSSYNEQFF. DNA for the CDR3: TGTGCCAGCAGCTTGGACAGCTCCTACAATGAGCAGTTCTTC.

The chain is built from TRBV10-1 and TRBJ1-1, with D possibly matching TRBD1 (6 bases). Trimming took 6 bases from V and 1 from J, leaving 15 bases between them. The CDR3 covers 15 residues. CDR1 and CDR2 from the germline V gene are WNHNN and SYGVQD (reference sequence). The CDR3 DNA is TGCGCCAGCAGCTCCGGTTGGGGGGCGAACACTGAAGCTTTCTTT. Translated, it gives CASSSGWGANTEAFF.

The chain is built from TRBV15 and TRBJ2-7; no definite D call. Germline V gene sequence: CDR1 LNHNV, CDR2 YYDKDF (reference sequence). Trimming removed 3 bases at V and 0 bases at J, with 3 bases between. The CDR3 loop spans 12 amino acids. The CDR3 nucleotides are TGTGCCACCAGCAGGGACTCCTACGAGCAGTACTTC. Protein product: CATSRDSYEQYF.

J is TRBJ2-7 and V is TRBV18; D gene ambiguous. The CDR3 runs to 13 residues. The V and J ends lost 1 base and 2 bases respectively, with 6 bases between them. Germline V gene sequence: CDR1 KGHSH, CDR2 LQKENI. The CDR3 bases are TGTGCCAGCTCACCACAGAAGCCCTACGAGCAGTACTTC. This translates into CASSPQKPYEQYF.

The genes are TRBV7-6 and TRBJ2-7; 7 bases map to TRBD1. From germline, CDR1 is SGHVS and CDR2 FNYEAQ. V lost 6 bases to trimming and J lost 9 bases; unmatched junction nucleotides: 20. The CDR3 length is 16 residues. The CDR3 reads CASSHGKGALMGVQYF. In nucleotides, the CDR3 is TGTGCCAGCAGTCATGGAAAGGGGGCCTTGATGGGGGTGCAGTACTTC.

V and J are TRBV30 and TRBJ2-1, with a tentative D call TRBD2 (6 bases). Germline V gene lookup returns CDR1 GTSNPN and CDR2 SVGIG (reference sequence). The CDR3 extends over 13 amino acids. V was clipped by 2 bases and J by 7 bases, with 12 bases between them. DNA for the CDR3: TGTGCCTGGAGTCAGACTGGAGGGAATGAGCAGTTCTTC. This gives the protein CAWSQTGGNEQFF.

The sample holds one count of this clone. The genes are TRBV11-2 and TRBJ1-1; 9 bases are shared with TRBD1. The CDR3 covers 14 residues. Trimming took 6 bases from V and 3 from J; bases not matched to a gene: 5. Germline values: CDR1 SGHAT, CDR2 FQNNGV. The CDR3 bases are TGTGCCAGCAGTTTACAGGGGGCGGACACTGAAGCTTTCTTT. It codes for CASSLQGADTEAFF.

This chain uses TRBV29-1 with TRBJ1-1; D ambiguous. The germline CDR1 and CDR2 sequences are SQVTM and ANQGSEA. This CDR3 has 14 residues. V was clipped by 5 bases and J by 3 bases, with 16 bases between them. This chain's CDR3 is CSVRAGLRDTEAFF. The CDR3 DNA sequence: TGCAGCGTTAGGGCCGGTTTAAGGGACACTGAAGCTTTCTTT.

The chain combines TRBV11-1 with TRBJ1-1; TRBD1 might be the D (6 bases). The CDR3 loop spans 12 amino acids. Germline V gene data show CDR1 as SGHAT and CDR2 as FQDESV (reference sequence). The V and J ends lost 6 bases and 1 base respectively, with 6 bases between them. The CDR3 loop reads CASRQGNTEAFF. The CDR3 DNA sequence: TGTGCCAGCAGACAGGGGAACACTGAAGCTTTCTTT.

The chain joins TRBV19 to TRBJ2-1; D remains ambiguous. The CDR3 is 13 residues long. Germline CDR1 LNHDA, CDR2 SQIVND (reference sequence). Trimming took off 6 bases at V and 6 bases at J, with 12 bases between the two ends. CDR3 loop: CASRGPPGNEQFF. The CDR3 DNA follows: TGTGCCAGTAGAGGCCCCCCAGGCAATGAGCAGTTCTTC. Combining the CDR3 with reference TRBV19 and TRBJ2-1 gives the whole variable domain DGGITQSPKYLFRKEGQNVTLSCEQNLNHDAMYWYRQDPGQGLRLIYYSQIVNDFQKGDIAEGYSVSREKKESFPLTVTSAQKNPTAFYLCASRGPPGNEQFFGPGTRLTVL.

This chain joins TRBV19 and TRBJ2-3, with TRBD2 identical over 9 bases. V lost 5 bases, J lost 1 base, and 7 bases stayed unmatched. This CDR3 is built from 16 residues. The V gene's germline CDR1 is LNHDA and CDR2 SQIVND (reference sequence). CDR3 loop: CASSYAPSGGTDTQYF. DNA for the CDR3: TGTGCCAGTAGTTATGCCCCTAGCGGGGGCACAGATACGCAGTATTTT. The variable domain in full, completed from reference TRBV19 and TRBJ2-3, reads DGGITQSPKYLFRKEGQNVTLSCEQNLNHDAMYWYRQDPGQGLRLIYYSQIVNDFQKGDIAEGYSVSREKKESFPLTVTSAQKNPTAFYLCASSYAPSGGTDTQYFGPGTRLTVL.

This chain links TRBV6-5 with TRBJ2-7; tentative D call: TRBD1 (6 bases). With 5 bases removed from V and 3 bases from J, the gap between germline ends came to 11 bases. The CDR3 is 13 residues long. The V gene's germline CDR1 is MNHEY and CDR2 SVGAGI. CDR3 in amino acids: CASSRDTLYEQYF. DNA for the CDR3: TGTGCCAGCAGTCGGGACACTCTCTACGAGCAGTACTTC.

The rearrangement joins TRBV5-1 to TRBJ1-2; 8 bases fit TRBD1. This CDR3 is 14 amino acids long. The trim removed 0 bases at V and 6 bases at J, leaving 4 bases unmatched. Germline V gene sequence: CDR1 SGHRS, CDR2 YFSETQ. The CDR3 loop reads CASSLAEDRDGYTF. For the CDR3, the DNA is TGCGCCAGCAGCTTGGCCGAGGACAGGGATGGCTACACCTTC.

The chain carries TRBV10-3 and TRBJ2-7; 10 bases are a match to TRBD2. The CDR3 is made up of 15 amino acids. CDR1 is ENHRY, CDR2 SYGVKD, per germline. V lost 4 bases, J lost 2 bases, and 5 bases stayed unmatched. CDR3 residues: CAISAGAGGTYEQYF. The CDR3 bases are TGTGCCATCAGTGCAGGAGCGGGGGGGACCTACGAGCAGTACTTC.

The CDR3 DNA is TGTGCCAGTAGTATTGGTTCAGGGGCCTCTCAGCCCCAGCATTTT. This codes for CASSIGSGASQPQHF. The V gene is TRBV19, the J gene TRBJ1-5, with a tentative D call TRBD1 (6 bases). The germline CDR1 and CDR2 sequences are LNHDA and SQIVND (reference sequence). The CDR3 consists of 15 residues. V dropped 3 bases and J dropped 6 bases, with 15 bases sitting between them.

J is TRBJ2-1 and V is TRBV7-7, with D possibly matching TRBD1 (6 bases). Looked up from germline, CDR1 is SSHAT and CDR2 is FNYEAQ (reference sequence). The CDR3 totals 13 residues. Trimming took 5 bases from V and 11 from J, leaving 16 bases between them. CDR3 bases: TGTGCCAGCAGCATCGACCGAACAGGGCAGCAGTTCTTC. Residues: CASSIDRTGQQFF.

The chain has TRBV4-1 and TRBJ2-1; tentative D call: TRBD1 (7 bases). The CDR3 extends over 16 amino acids. V gave up 3 bases and J gave up 1 base, with 13 bases separating them. The V gene's germline CDR1 is MGHRA and CDR2 YSYEKL. In DNA form, the CDR3 reads TGCGCCAGCAGCCACCCCCAGGGGGGATCCTACAATGAGCAGTTCTTC. Protein product: CASSHPQGGSYNEQFF.

The rearrangement uses TRBV5-1 and TRBJ2-5; D is uncertain. V lost 6 bases to trimming and J lost 2 bases, with 8 bases between them. Per the germline V gene, CDR1 is SGHRS and CDR2 is YFSETQ. The CDR3 has 12 amino acids. The CDR3 sequence: CASNDPQETQYF. CDR3 sequence (DNA): TGCGCCAGCAACGACCCACAAGAGACCCAGTACTTC.

This clone was recorded once. V is TRBV19 and J is TRBJ1-5, with 11 positions matching TRBD1. The CDR3 is 17 residues long. The junction had 12 bases not matched to a gene; V was cut back by 5 bases and J by 6 bases. CDR1 and CDR2 from the germline V gene are LNHDA and SQIVND (reference sequence). The CDR3 loop is CASSGGTGGSLGQPQHF. As DNA, the CDR3 is TGTGCCAGTAGTGGGGGGACAGGGGGTTCTCTCGGTCAGCCCCAGCATTTT. Looking up the rest from reference TRBV19 and TRBJ1-5 gives the full variable domain: DGGITQSPKYLFRKEGQNVTLSCEQNLNHDAMYWYRQDPGQGLRLIYYSQIVNDFQKGDIAEGYSVSREKKESFPLTVTSAQKNPTAFYLCASSGGTGGSLGQPQHFGDGTRLSIL.

The rearrangement joins TRBV25-1 to TRBJ1-1; 7 bases fit TRBD1. The CDR3 runs 15 residues. J lost 1 base, V lost 3 bases, and 5 bases had no gene match. The germline V gene encodes CDR1 MGHDK and CDR2 SYGVNS. The CDR3 sequence: CASSDLDRENTEAFF. The CDR3 region has the DNA TGTGCCAGCAGTGATCTCGACAGGGAGAACACTGAAGCTTTCTTT.

The chain carries TRBV5-1 and TRBJ2-7; D possibly corresponds to TRBD1 (5 bases). Trimming cost V 0 bases and J 1 base, with 11 bases left between them. CDR1 SGHRS and CDR2 YFSETQ come from the germline V gene. This CDR3 spans 15 amino acids. The CDR3 DNA reads as TGCGCCAGCAGCTTGGTGGCAGGGCCGTCCTACGAGCAGTACTTC. The encoded protein is CASSLVAGPSYEQYF.